This TCR beta chain is drawn from a study of beta chain features in type 1 diabetes. The overall study: Examination spanned around 110,000,000 sorted cells from all samples.

Findings and limits, study-wide: Patients with Type 1 diabetes showed moderately but significantly shorter TCRB CDR3s in all four CD4+ subsets. Type 1 diabetes patients had VDJ junctions that carried fewer insertions and more deletions. Unsettled here was the matter of whether HLA type influences TCRB rearrangement.

Expressed TCRB transcripts were sequenced because the entire RNA isolate underwent reverse transcription. Produced via immunoSEQ multiplex PCR; TCRdb's table is partial and in-frame only. The sample has 600,000 to 750,000 clones; around 12% are singletons. Blood was collected once per donor into heparin, averaging around 120 mL. In the case of this clone: Its antigen is unidentified.

Germline V gives CDR1 GTSNPN, CDR2 SVGIG (reference sequence). The length of the CDR3 is 14 residues. V was shortened by 5 bases and J by 8 bases, with 18 bases between the two germline ends. The chain joins TRBV30 to TRBJ1-4; D is possibly TRBD1 (6 bases). The TCR sequence derives from a man aged 25-45 years with type 1 diabetes. Sequenced: naive CD4+ T cells from blood. CDR3 amino acids: CAWGGGLLTEKLFF. CDR3 sequence (DNA): TGTGCCTGGGGCGGGGGCCTCTTGACCGAAAAACTGTTTTTT.